The clone carrying this T cell receptor beta chain is medium-sized by frequency. The sample is drawn from a study of T cells in severe cutaneous drug reactions. The iRepertoire multiplex PCR system with TCR subtype-specific primers built both bulk and single-cell libraries. No DNA is given; TCRdb re-called the multiplex PCR reads and lists each CDR3 protein once. Reported are about 5,000 distinct CDR3 sequences; the ten largest clones contain just over 15%. The CDR3 is made up of 15 amino acids. Germline V gene lookup returns CDR1 MNHNS and CDR2 SASEGT. Carbamazepine had induced Stevens-Johnson syndrome or toxic epidermal necrolysis in the sequenced donors.

The V gene is TRBV6-1, the J gene TRBJ1-2; as DNA is missing, the TRBD1 call by TCRdb cannot be tested. This TCR came from a human donor with a severe cutaneous adverse drug reaction. The sequencing sample was made of PBMCs. The CDR3 region is CASSEFTTGNYGYTF.